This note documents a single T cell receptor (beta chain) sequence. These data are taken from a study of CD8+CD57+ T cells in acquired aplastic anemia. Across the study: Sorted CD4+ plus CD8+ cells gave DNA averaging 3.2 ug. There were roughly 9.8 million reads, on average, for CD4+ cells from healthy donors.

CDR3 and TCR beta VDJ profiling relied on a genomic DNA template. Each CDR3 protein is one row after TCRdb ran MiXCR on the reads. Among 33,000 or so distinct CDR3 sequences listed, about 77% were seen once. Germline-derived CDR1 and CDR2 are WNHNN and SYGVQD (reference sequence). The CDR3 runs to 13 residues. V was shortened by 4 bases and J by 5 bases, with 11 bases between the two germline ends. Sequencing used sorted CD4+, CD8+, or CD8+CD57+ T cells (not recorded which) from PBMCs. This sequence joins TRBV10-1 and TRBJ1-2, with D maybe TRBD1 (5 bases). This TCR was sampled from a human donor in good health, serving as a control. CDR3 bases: TGCGCCAGCAGTGTACAGGTACGGTATGGCTACACCTTC. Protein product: CASSVQVRYGYTF.